The rows below give T cell receptor beta chains drawn from one sample of a study of blood T cells in healthy people across ages. TCRdb reprocessed the 5' RACE reads with MiXCR, giving one entry per CDR3 protein. The sample records fewer than 800,000 distinct CDR3 sequences, around 20% being singletons. The sequenced sample consisted of blood. These receptor sequences come from a man in his 70s in good health. Both conserved end residues are trimmed from each CDR3.

CDR3	J	V
ASSLSSGQYEQY	TRBJ2-7	TRBV28
SASPRGLAGSYEQY	TRBJ2-7	TRBV20-1
ASSATRGRGRNTIY	TRBJ1-3	TRBV6-1
ASSYSTGEAF	TRBJ1-1	TRBV6-2/TRBV6-3
ASINGAQY	TRBJ2-5	TRBV19
ASSSQDRGFDNEQF	TRBJ2-1	TRBV11-2
SARDVYRSSYNEQF	TRBJ2-1	TRBV20-1
ASSITRIPNTEAF	TRBJ1-1	TRBV7-2
ASSLASGGNEQF	TRBJ2-1	TRBV7-9
ASRNNPGAGNEQF	TRBJ2-1	TRBV5-1
ASSGGTSGETQY	TRBJ2-5	TRBV5-1
ASSRLKSSGANVLT	TRBJ2-6	TRBV2
AIRTGEGETQY	-	TRBV6-4
ASSLGANRAETQY	TRBJ2-5	TRBV11-2
ASSPFAGGVSYEQY	TRBJ2-7	TRBV7-2
ASSLDTGYT	TRBJ1-2	TRBV7-2
ASSLGDCGNYGYT	TRBJ1-2	TRBV5-1
ASSLADGRFYGYT	TRBJ1-2	TRBV7-2
ASRLRQAPTQY	TRBJ2-3	TRBV19
ASSLGQGRGEQY	TRBJ2-7	TRBV7-2
ASSSPGGREAGELF	TRBJ2-2	TRBV6-6
ASTTLNLQETQY	TRBJ2-5	TRBV28
ASSSGGSGRFDEQF	TRBJ2-1	TRBV5-1
ASSPATGTYEQY	-	TRBV18
ASSRSGTDRETQY	TRBJ2-5	TRBV11-2
AACSRGETDTQY	TRBJ2-3	TRBV10-3
ASSSKASGVSYNEQF	TRBJ2-1	TRBV7-2
ASSVATGLAYNEQF	TRBJ2-1	TRBV9
ASSVAPSGSRTDTQY	TRBJ2-3	TRBV9
ASSQNDNRGSEKLF	TRBJ1-4	TRBV4-1
ASSANPGTVQETQY	TRBJ2-5	TRBV9
ASSQSAGGRDTQY	TRBJ2-3	TRBV4-1
ASSQGLAGREQY	TRBJ2-7	TRBV3-1
ASSRRTPTDTQY	TRBJ2-3	TRBV5-1
ASSPGQGVYEQY	TRBJ2-7	TRBV6-1
ASSPFTGGNQPQH	TRBJ1-5	TRBV6-1
ASSVEWSRQETQY	TRBJ2-5	TRBV9
ASSQTGAYGYT	TRBJ1-2	TRBV27
ASSLTGLTGAY	TRBJ2-5	TRBV7-3
ASSLSGAGGNEQF	-	TRBV12-3/TRBV12-4
SVEGGNSGRPNEQF	TRBJ2-1	TRBV29-1